The T cell receptor beta chain under discussion was sequenced for a study of blood T cell repertoires in COVID-19. Data came from immunoSEQ multiplex PCR; TCRdb stores just in-frame clones and leaves some out. The repertoire consists of approximately 290,000 clones, with 70% to 90% occurring once and the leading ten covering roughly 4%. Cohort placement rested on clinical history that participants reported themselves. Trimming shortened V by 3 bases and J by 4 bases, and 10 bases separated the two germline ends. This CDR3 spans 14 amino acids. From germline, CDR1 is MNHEY and CDR2 SMNVEV (reference sequence).

The receptor was derived from a woman in her thirties who had recovered from COVID-19. The chain recombines TRBV27 with TRBJ1-5, with no clear D. The specimen sequenced was PBMCs or T cells enriched from blood (not recorded which). The CDR3 bases are TGTGCCAGCAGTTTTAATGGGCTTAATCAGCCCCAGCATTTT. The encoded protein is CASSFNGLNQPQHF.